Given below is one T cell receptor beta chain in context. Its antigen remains unidentified. The data originate from a study of blood T cells in healthy people across ages. Overall study results and limits: Possibly, changes in expanded clonotypes were confounded because donor CMV status was unknown.

V was trimmed by 1 base and J by 2 bases, leaving 14 bases between them. Germline V gene sequence: CDR1 DFQATT, CDR2 SNEGSKA (reference sequence). This CDR3 has 15 amino acids. A sample-barcoded 5' primer and a J-beta primer mix were used in a second PCR of about 7 to 11 cycles. Each CDR3 protein is one row after TCRdb ran MiXCR on the 5' RACE reads. Counted here are some 1,800,000 distinct CDR3 sequences, approximately 39% occurring once; the ten biggest clones make up approximately 22%. Input material: blood. The receptor was derived from a human donor in good health. V usage is TRBV20-1 and J usage is TRBJ1-2, with a possible D match to TRBD1 (5 bases). CDR3 residues: CSARGGRLLNYGYTF. The CDR3, as DNA: TGCAGTGCTAGAGGGGGCAGGCTTTTAAACTATGGCTACACCTTC.